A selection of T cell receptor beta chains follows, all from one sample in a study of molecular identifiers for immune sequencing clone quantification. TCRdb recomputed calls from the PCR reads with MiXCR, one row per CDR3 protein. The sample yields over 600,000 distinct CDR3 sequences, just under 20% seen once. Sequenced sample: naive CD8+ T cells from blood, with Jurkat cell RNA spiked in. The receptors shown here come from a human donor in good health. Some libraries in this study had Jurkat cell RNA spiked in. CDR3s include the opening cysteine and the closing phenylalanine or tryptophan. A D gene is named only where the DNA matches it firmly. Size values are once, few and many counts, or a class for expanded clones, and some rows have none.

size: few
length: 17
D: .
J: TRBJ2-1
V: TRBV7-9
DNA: TGTGCCAGCAGCCTCCCGATGGACAGTTACTCCTACAATGAGCAGTTCTTC
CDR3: CASSLPMDSYSYNEQFF

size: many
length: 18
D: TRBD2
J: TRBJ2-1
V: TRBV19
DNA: TGTGCCAGTAGTATTTTAGCGGGGGAATTGCTCCCATACAATGAGCAGTTCTTC
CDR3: CASSILAGELLPYNEQFF

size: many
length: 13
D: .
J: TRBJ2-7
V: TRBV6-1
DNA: TGTGCCAGCAGTGAAATTTCTGTGCACGAGCAGTACTTC
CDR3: CASSEISVHEQYF

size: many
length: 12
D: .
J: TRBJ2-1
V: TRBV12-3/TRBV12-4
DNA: TGTGCCATCGAGACAGACTACAATGAGCAGTTCTTC
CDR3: CAIETDYNEQFF

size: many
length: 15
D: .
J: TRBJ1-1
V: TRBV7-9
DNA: TGTGCCAGCAGCTCGGGACATCCTAGGGGGACTGAAGCTTTCTTT
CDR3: CASSSGHPRGTEAFF

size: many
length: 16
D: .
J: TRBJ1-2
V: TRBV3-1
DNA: TGTGCCAGCAGCCAGACGGAAAGGCGGCGGTCCTATGGCTACACCTTC
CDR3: CASSQTERRRSYGYTF

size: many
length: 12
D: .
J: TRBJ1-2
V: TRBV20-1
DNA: TGCAGTGCAGAGACAGCTAGCTATGGCTACACCTTC
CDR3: CSAETASYGYTF

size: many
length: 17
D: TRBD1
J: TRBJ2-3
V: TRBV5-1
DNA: TGCGCCAGCAGCTTGGGTCGACAGGGATATAGCACAGATACGCAGTATTTT
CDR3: CASSLGRQGYSTDTQYF

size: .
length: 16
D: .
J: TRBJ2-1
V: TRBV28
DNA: TGTGCCAGCAGTTTAGCGCGGACAGGAGGGGACAATGAGCAGTTCTTC
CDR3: CASSLARTGGDNEQFF

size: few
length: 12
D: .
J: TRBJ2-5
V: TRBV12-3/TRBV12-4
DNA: TGTGCCAGCAGGCGACAGGTGGAGACCCAGTACTTC
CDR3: CASRRQVETQYF

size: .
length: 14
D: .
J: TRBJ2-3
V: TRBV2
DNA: TGTGCCTCCCCCCCCCGGGGACGCACAGATACGCAGTATTTT
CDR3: CASPPRGRTDTQYF

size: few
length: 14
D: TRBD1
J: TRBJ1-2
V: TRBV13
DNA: TGTGCCAGCAGCCCAGGACAGGTGTTGAGCGGCTACACCTTC
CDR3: CASSPGQVLSGYTF

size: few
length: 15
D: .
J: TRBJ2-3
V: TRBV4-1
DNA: TGCGCCAGCAGCCAAGTGGTGGGTAGCGCAGATACGCAGTATTTT
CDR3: CASSQVVGSADTQYF

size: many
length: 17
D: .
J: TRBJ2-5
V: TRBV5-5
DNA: TGTGCCAGCAGCTTGGGCTTCGGGGGGCTAGAGGGGGAGACCCAGTACTTC
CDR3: CASSLGFGGLEGETQYF

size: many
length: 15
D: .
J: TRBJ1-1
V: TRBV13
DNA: TGTGCCAGCAGCTTATGGGGGGAAAGTGGAACTGAAGCTTTCTTT
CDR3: CASSLWGESGTEAFF

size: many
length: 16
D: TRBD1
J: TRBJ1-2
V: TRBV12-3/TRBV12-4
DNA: TGTGCCAGCAGTTTATTTAGGGCAGGGGGACGCTATGGCTACACCTTC
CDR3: CASSLFRAGGRYGYTF

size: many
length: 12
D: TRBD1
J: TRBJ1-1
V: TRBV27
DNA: TGTGGCGCGGGACAGATGAACACTGAAGCTTTCTTT
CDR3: CGAGQMNTEAFF

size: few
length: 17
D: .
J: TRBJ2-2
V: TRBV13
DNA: TGTGCCAGCAGCCCCGGGATAGCGGTTCCCCCCACCGGGGAGCTGTTTTTT
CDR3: CASSPGIAVPPTGELFF

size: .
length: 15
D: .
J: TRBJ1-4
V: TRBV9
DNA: TGTGCCAGCAGCCGGTCAGCGTATACGGATGAAAAACTGTTTTTT
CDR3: CASSRSAYTDEKLFF